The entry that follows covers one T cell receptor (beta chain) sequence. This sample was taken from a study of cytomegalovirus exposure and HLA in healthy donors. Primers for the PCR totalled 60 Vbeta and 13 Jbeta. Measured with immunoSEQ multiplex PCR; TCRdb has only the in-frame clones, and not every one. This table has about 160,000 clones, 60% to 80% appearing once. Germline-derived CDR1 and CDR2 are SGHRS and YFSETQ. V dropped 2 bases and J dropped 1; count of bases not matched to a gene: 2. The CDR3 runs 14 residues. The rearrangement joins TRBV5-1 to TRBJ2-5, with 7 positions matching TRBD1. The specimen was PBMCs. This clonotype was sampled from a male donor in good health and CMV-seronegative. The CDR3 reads CASSFGTAQETQYF. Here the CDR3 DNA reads TGCGCCAGCAGCTTCGGGACAGCCCAAGAGACCCAGTACTTC.